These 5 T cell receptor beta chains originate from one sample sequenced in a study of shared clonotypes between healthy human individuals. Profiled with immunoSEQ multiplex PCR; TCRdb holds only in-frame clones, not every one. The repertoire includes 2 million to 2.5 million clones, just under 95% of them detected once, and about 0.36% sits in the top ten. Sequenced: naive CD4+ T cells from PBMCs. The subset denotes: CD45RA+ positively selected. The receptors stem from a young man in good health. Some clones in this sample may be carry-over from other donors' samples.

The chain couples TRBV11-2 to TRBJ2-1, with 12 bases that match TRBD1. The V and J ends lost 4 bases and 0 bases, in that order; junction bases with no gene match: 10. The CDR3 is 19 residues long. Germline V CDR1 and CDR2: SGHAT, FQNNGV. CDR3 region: CASSSRGTGGYNSYNEQFF. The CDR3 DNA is TGTGCCAGCAGCTCCAGAGGGACAGGGGGCTACAACTCCTACAATGAGCAGTTCTTC.

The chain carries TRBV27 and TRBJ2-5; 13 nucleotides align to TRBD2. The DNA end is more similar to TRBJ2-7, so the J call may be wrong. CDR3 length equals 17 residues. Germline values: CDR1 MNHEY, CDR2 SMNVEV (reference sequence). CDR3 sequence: CASSPGTSGTFNYEQYF. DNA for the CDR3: TGTGCCAGCAGCCCCGGGACTAGCGGGACCTTCAACTACGAGCAGTACTTC.

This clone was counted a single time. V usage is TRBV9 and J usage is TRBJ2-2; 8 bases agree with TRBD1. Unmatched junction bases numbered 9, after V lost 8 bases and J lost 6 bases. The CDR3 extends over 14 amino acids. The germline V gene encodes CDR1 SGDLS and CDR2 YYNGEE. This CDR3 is CASSVTGDPGELFF. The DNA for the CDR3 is TGTGCCAGTTCTGTGACAGGGGATCCCGGGGAGCTGTTTTTT. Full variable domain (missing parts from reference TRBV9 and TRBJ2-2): DSGVTQTPKHLITATGQRVTLRCSPRSGDLSVYWYQQSLDQGLQFLIQYYNGEERAKGNILERFSAQQFPDLHSELNLSSLELGDSALYFCASSVTGDPGELFFGEGSRLTVL.

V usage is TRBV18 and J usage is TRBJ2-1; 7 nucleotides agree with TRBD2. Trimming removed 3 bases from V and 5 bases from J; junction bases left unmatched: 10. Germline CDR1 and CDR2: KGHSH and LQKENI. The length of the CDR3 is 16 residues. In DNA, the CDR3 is TGTGCCAGCTCACCCTTCGGAGCGGGGACCGACAATGAGCAGTTCTTC. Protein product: CASSPFGAGTDNEQFF.

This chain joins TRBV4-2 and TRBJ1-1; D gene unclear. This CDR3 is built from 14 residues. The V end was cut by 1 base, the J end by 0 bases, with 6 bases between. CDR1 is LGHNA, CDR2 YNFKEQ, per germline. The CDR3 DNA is TGTGCCAGCAGCCAAGGGACGATGAACACTGAAGCTTTCTTT. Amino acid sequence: CASSQGTMNTEAFF.